This T cell receptor beta chain was identified in a study of T-cell memory formation after mild COVID-19. TCRdb passed the 5' RACE reads through MiXCR, listing each CDR3 protein once. This sample has around 450,000 distinct CDR3 sequences; 20% occur once, and the top ten carry around 8.4%. The CDR3 length is 11 residues. V was clipped by 5 bases and J by 11 bases, with 12 bases between them. CDR1 is SGHAT, CDR2 FQNNGV, per germline. The sequence was collected from an adult woman who had mild COVID-19 (a few samples of this study predate the infection). Cell type and time point are not known. The sample consisted of PBMCs or a T cell subset sorted from them (not recorded which). The chain employs TRBV11-2 and TRBJ1-1; TRBD1 is a possible D gene (6 bases). As DNA, the CDR3 is TGTGCCAGCAGCCCCCACAGGGAGGCTTTCTTT. Protein product: CASSPHREAFF.